The source of this T cell receptor (beta chain) is a study of blood T cell repertoires in COVID-19. Whole-study context: Acute-phase and convalescent COVID-19 samples originated in the United States, Italy and Spain. PBMCs, B-cell-depleted T cells, or T cells were the source of the cDNA or gDNA that made up the material.

The authors' processing: Quantification of nucleated cells was approximated via reference gene primer amplification. Assay used: immunoSEQ multiplex PCR; TCRdb lists only in-frame clones, some missing. V, J and clone size reflect that table, while D and trimming were determined from the DNA. The sample holds under 350,000 clones, more than 85% seen once. Germline lookup yields CDR1 SGHTA and CDR2 FQGNSA. The CDR3 loop spans 16 amino acids. Trimming removed 3 bases at V and 0 bases at J, with 12 bases between. The sample was peripheral blood. This receptor was identified in a man aged 18 to 35 with active or convalescent COVID-19. V is TRBV7-2 and J is TRBJ1-5; D ambiguous. The CDR3 nucleotides read TGTGCCAGCAGCTTGTTGGCGGCGGATAGCAATCAGCCCCAGCATTTT. Amino acid sequence: CASSLLAADSNQPQHF.